The 18 T cell receptor beta chains below come from one sample, sequenced in a study of blood T cells in healthy people across ages. Combining a sample-barcoded 5' primer with a J-beta primer mix, a second PCR ran for 7 to 11 cycles. TCRdb reanalysed the 5' RACE reads using MiXCR and keeps one entry per CDR3 protein. The sample yields about a million distinct CDR3 sequences, 40% to 60% seen once. The specimen sequenced was blood. The source of these receptors is a man aged 25 to 40 in good health.

This chain joins TRBV15 and TRBJ1-5; TRBD1 agrees at 8 bases. V shed 5 bases, J shed 4 bases, and the junction held 7 bases outside the gene matches. Germline-derived CDR1 and CDR2 are LNHNV and YYDKDF (reference sequence). There are 15 residues in the CDR3. CDR3: CATSGGRGLNQPQHF. The DNA of the CDR3 is TGTGCCACCAGCGGCGGCAGGGGGCTTAATCAGCCCCAGCATTTT.

This clonotype has just a few counts. This may be a read error, as it is one base from a much larger clone. The V and J genes are TRBV7-2 and TRBJ2-7; D not certain. This CDR3 is built from 11 residues. The germline V gene encodes CDR1 SGHTA and CDR2 FQGNSA. The V end was cut by 6 bases, the J end by 6 bases, with 9 bases between. The CDR3 sequence: CASSRTCEQYF. The CDR3 DNA is TGTGCCAGCAGTCGTACCTGCGAGCAGTACTTC.

This clonotype is a singleton in its sample. The V gene is TRBV29-1, the J gene TRBJ2-5, with a tentative D call TRBD1 (5 bases). This CDR3 is 12 amino acids long. V was shortened by 2 bases and J by 13 bases, with 17 bases between the two germline ends. Germline V gene data show CDR1 as SQVTM and CDR2 as ANQGSEA. Here the CDR3 reads CSVEPATGPAYF. The CDR3 DNA reads as TGCAGCGTTGAACCGGCTACAGGCCCTGCGTACTTC.

This chain uses TRBV25-1 with TRBJ1-4, with 8 bases lining up with TRBD1. Germline V gene sequence: CDR1 MGHDK, CDR2 SYGVNS. The CDR3 sequence is 14 residues long. V shed 4 bases and J 8 bases; nucleotides not matched to a gene: 6. CDR3 sequence: CASSGQGFGEKLFF. Written as DNA, the CDR3 is TGTGCCAGCAGTGGACAGGGGTTTGGGGAAAAACTGTTTTTT. The variable domain in full, with the rest retrieved from reference TRBV25-1 and TRBJ1-4, is EADIYQTPRYLVIGTGKKITLECSQTMGHDKMYWYQQDPGMELHLIHYSYGVNSTEKGDLSSESTVSRIRTEHFPLTLESARPSHTSQYLCASSGQGFGEKLFFGSGTQLSVL.

This sequence joins TRBV24-1 and TRBJ2-1, with 10 bases that match TRBD2. Germline V CDR1 and CDR2: KGHDR, SFDVKD. Unmatched junction bases numbered 8, after V lost 0 bases and J lost 1 base. This CDR3 region has 19 residues. Here the CDR3 reads CATSDLGIDSGGSYNEQFF. The DNA of the CDR3 is TGTGCCACCAGTGATTTGGGGATAGATAGCGGGGGGTCCTACAATGAGCAGTTCTTC.

A few counts support this clonotype. V and J are TRBV9 and TRBJ1-2, with D possibly TRBD1 on 5 matching bases. The ends were cut back, 0 bases at V and 11 bases at J, with 14 bases in the middle. Germline lookup yields CDR1 SGDLS and CDR2 YYNGEE. The CDR3 length is 13 residues. The CDR3 sequence is CASSVEGRKFYTF. The CDR3 region has the DNA TGTGCCAGCAGCGTAGAGGGGCGAAAGTTTTACACCTTC.

The rearrangement links TRBV6-5 to TRBJ2-4; possible D gene TRBD2, 5 bases. V lost 0 bases and J 1 base, leaving 16 bases between the germline ends. This CDR3 region has 18 residues. Germline CDR1 and CDR2: MNHEY and SVGAGI. The CDR3 sequence: CASSYSRSGPGAKNIQYF. CDR3 coding DNA: TGTGCCAGCAGTTACTCGCGGTCGGGTCCGGGGGCCAAAAACATTCAGTACTTC.

This sequence joins TRBV5-1 and TRBJ2-5; 10 bases match TRBD2. CDR3 length: 15 amino acids. Germline V CDR1 and CDR2: SGHRS, YFSETQ. With V trimmed by 5 bases and J by 2 bases, 6 bases remained unmatched. This chain's CDR3 is CASSGSGGRQETQYF. CDR3 bases: TGCGCCAGCAGTGGTAGCGGGGGGCGTCAAGAGACCCAGTACTTC.

In this sample, this clonotype turned up many times. The V and J genes are TRBV12-3 or TRBV12-4 and TRBJ2-3; 10 nucleotides match TRBD2. The J segment lost 3 bases and the V segment lost 3 bases, leaving 3 bases of the junction unmatched. There are 15 residues in the CDR3. For the CDR3, the DNA is TGTGCCAGCAGTTTTAGCGGGGGGCGAACAGATACGCAGTATTTT. Translating it yields CASSFSGGRTDTQYF.

This clonotype was observed a few times. J is TRBJ2-3 and V is TRBV6-1; 9 bases align to TRBD2. This CDR3 region has 16 residues. Germline trimming cut 2 bases from V and 5 bases from J; bases unmatched to any gene: 8. Germline V lookup: CDR1 MNHNS, CDR2 SASEGT. The CDR3, as DNA: TGTGCCAGCAGTGAAACGGCGGGGGGGGCCGAAGATACGCAGTATTTT. As protein: CASSETAGGAEDTQYF.

This clonotype was counted between two and nine times. This rearrangement joins TRBV20-1 to TRBJ2-3, with TRBD1 as a possible D gene (5 bases). The germline V gene encodes CDR1 DFQATT and CDR2 SNEGSKA (reference sequence). The CDR3 spans 14 residues. The ends were cut back, 4 bases at V and 1 base at J, with 12 bases in the middle. Written as DNA, the CDR3 is TGCAGTGCTAAGCAGACAGTTGGCACAGATACGCAGTATTTT. This encodes CSAKQTVGTDTQYF.

V usage is TRBV2 and J usage is TRBJ2-3; D may match TRBD1 or TRBD2 (5 bases each). V shed 5 bases and J shed 4 bases, with 13 bases lying between them. This CDR3 has 14 residues. The V gene's germline CDR1 is SNHLY and CDR2 FYNNEI. The CDR3 nucleotides read TGTGCCAGCAGTAGGGACGGGGTTGCAGATACGCAGTATTTT. It encodes CASSRDGVADTQYF.

The chain recombines TRBV9 with TRBJ2-7; no firm D call. V was trimmed by 0 bases and J by 4 bases, leaving 14 bases between them. Germline CDR1 is SGDLS and CDR2 is YYNGEE. This CDR3 has 15 residues. The CDR3 spells CASSVDVTSKYEQYF. CDR3 sequence (DNA): TGTGCCAGCAGCGTAGACGTTACCAGCAAATACGAGCAGTACTTC. Full variable domain (remainder filled in from reference TRBV9 and TRBJ2-7): DSGVTQTPKHLITATGQRVTLRCSPRSGDLSVYWYQQSLDQGLQFLIQYYNGEERAKGNILERFSAQQFPDLHSELNLSSLELGDSALYFCASSVDVTSKYEQYFGPGTRLTVT.

This clonotype has a count of ten or more. This chain uses TRBV7-2 with TRBJ2-1, with a possible D match to TRBD1 (5 bases). Per the germline V gene, CDR1 is SGHTA and CDR2 is FQGNSA. With 1 base removed from V and 1 base from J, the gap between germline ends came to 5 bases. The CDR3 length is 14 residues. CDR3 nucleotide sequence: TGTGCCAGCAGCTTAGGGACATCCTACAATGAGCAGTTCTTC. This codes for CASSLGTSYNEQFF.

The sample holds a few counts of this clonotype. This chain connects TRBV5-1 to TRBJ1-1, with D unresolved. The CDR3 spans 13 residues. Germline V lookup: CDR1 SGHRS, CDR2 YFSETQ. V lost 2 bases and J lost 5, with 10 bases in between. This CDR3 is CASSFTTLTEAFF. The CDR3 DNA is TGCGCCAGCAGCTTTACGACATTAACTGAAGCTTTCTTT.

This clonotype came up many times. The rearrangement links TRBV4-1 to TRBJ1-1, with a possible D match to TRBD1 (6 bases). V lost 11 bases to trimming and J lost 3 bases, with 13 bases between them. Germline V lookup: CDR1 MGHRA, CDR2 YSYEKL. The CDR3 is 12 residues long. CDR3 protein: CAFGGGDTEAFF. DNA for the CDR3: TGCGCCTTCGGGGGCGGTGACACTGAAGCTTTCTTT.

This chain links TRBV6-4 with TRBJ2-3; 10 nucleotides agree with TRBD2. V shed 3 bases, J shed 6 bases, and the junction held 6 bases outside the gene matches. CDR1 is MRHNA and CDR2 is SNTAGT in the germline V gene. This CDR3 spans 15 amino acids. The CDR3, as DNA: TGTGCCAGCAGTGAGACTAGCGGGCGCCCGGATACGCAGTATTTT. It encodes CASSETSGRPDTQYF.

This clonotype has only a few counts. The rearrangement links TRBV5-1 to TRBJ2-5, with 7 positions matching TRBD1. In germline, CDR1 is SGHRS, CDR2 YFSETQ. This CDR3 region has 14 residues. Germline trimming cut 6 bases from V and 0 bases from J; bases unmatched to any gene: 5. This CDR3 is CASNLGTDQETQYF. DNA of the CDR3: TGCGCCAGCAACCTAGGGACAGACCAAGAGACCCAGTACTTC.